These 27 T cell receptor beta chains were sequenced from one sample in a study of T cell repertoires in aging, cancer and after chemotherapy. Multiplex touch-down PCR with TRB-A/B primers amplified rearranged V-D-J TRB sequences. TCRdb re-called the multiplex PCR reads through MiXCR, storing one row per CDR3 protein. Of more than 650 distinct CDR3 sequences listed, over 20% are singletons. Peripheral blood genomic DNA, not sorted cells or RNA, was the template. The sequenced material came from blood. The receptors derive from a human donor in good health.

This clonotype is deemed large. The chain employs TRBV6-1 and TRBJ1-1, with 11 bases matching TRBD1. The CDR3 is 14 residues long. The germline CDR1 and CDR2 sequences are MNHNS and SASEGT. V lost 7 bases to trimming and J lost 4 bases; unmatched junction nucleotides: 5. The CDR3 reads CASIWTGGGTEAFF. The CDR3 DNA reads TGTGCCAGCATTTGGACAGGGGGCGGCACTGAAGCTTTCTTT.

The chain combines TRBV10-3 with TRBJ2-7; 8 nucleotides match TRBD2. Germline CDR1 is ENHRY and CDR2 is SYGVKD. This CDR3 is built from 11 residues. V trimming: 10 bases; J trimming: 5 bases; junction bases outside the gene matches: 4. The CDR3 nucleotides read TGTGCCACCCGGACTAGCCACGAGCAGTACTTC. Protein: CATRTSHEQYF.

By its share, this clonotype is medium-sized. This chain uses TRBV20-1 with TRBJ2-3; D possibly corresponds to TRBD2 (6 bases). Germline lookup yields CDR1 DFQATT and CDR2 SNEGSKA (reference sequence). V shed 1 base and J shed 4 bases, with 12 bases lying between them. This CDR3 contains 14 residues. CDR3 protein: CSARGLVVPDTQYF. The CDR3 bases are TGCAGTGCTAGAGGACTAGTGGTTCCAGATACGCAGTATTTT.

The chain couples TRBV20-1 to TRBJ2-4; D not resolved. This CDR3 is built from 15 residues. The V and J ends lost 5 bases and 0 bases respectively, with 14 bases between them. CDR1 is DFQATT, CDR2 SNEGSKA, per germline (reference sequence). The chain's CDR3 is CSAVEGTRAKNIQYF. The DNA for the CDR3 is TGCAGTGCTGTGGAAGGAACTCGAGCCAAAAACATTCAGTACTTC.

This clonotype is termed large (0.1 to 1%). The CDR3: CASRRQDTGELFF. DNA for the CDR3: TGTGCCAGCAGGAGACAAGACACCGGGGAGCTGTTTTTT. The chain carries TRBV12-3 or TRBV12-4 and TRBJ2-2; no definite D call. The CDR3 runs 13 residues. V lost 6 bases, J lost 3 bases, and 8 bases lay in between.

This chain connects TRBV19 to TRBJ2-1, with TRBD1 matching 11 bases. In germline, CDR1 is LNHDA, CDR2 SQIVND (reference sequence). The CDR3 contains 15 residues. Losses at the gene ends were 3 bases for V and 7 bases for J; bases not matched to a gene: 5. CDR3 sequence reads: CASSMAGQGGNEQFF. The CDR3 DNA reads as TGTGCCAGTAGTATGGCGGGACAGGGGGGAAATGAGCAGTTCTTC.

The genes are TRBV20-1 and TRBJ2-7, with D maybe TRBD2 (5 bases). Looked up from germline, CDR1 is DFQATT and CDR2 is SNEGSKA (reference sequence). The CDR3 is 14 residues long. V lost 3 bases and J 3 bases, leaving 15 bases between the germline ends. CDR3 sequence: CSASRFGERYEQYF. The CDR3 region has the DNA TGCAGTGCTAGCCGCTTTGGGGAGCGCTACGAGCAGTACTTC.

By frequency in the sample, this clonotype is medium-sized. The chain combines TRBV24-1 with TRBJ1-2; D may be TRBD1 (6 bases). The ends were cut back, 4 bases at V and 4 bases at J, with 9 bases in the middle. This CDR3 region has 13 residues. CDR1 is KGHDR, CDR2 SFDVKD, per germline. The DNA for the CDR3 is TGTGCCACCAGTGACCCGGACAGCTATGGCTACACCTTC. It yields the protein CATSDPDSYGYTF.

This clonotype is classed as medium-sized. J is TRBJ2-7 and V is TRBV6-1, with 9 nucleotides matching TRBD1. The germline V gene has CDR1 MNHNS and CDR2 SASEGT. The CDR3 is made up of 14 amino acids. The trim removed 7 bases at V and 3 bases at J, leaving 7 bases unmatched. The CDR3 nucleotides read TGTGCCAGCAAGACAGGGGGGGGGGGCTACGAGCAGTACTTC. This translates into CASKTGGGGYEQYF.

This clonotype is labeled as large. The chain links TRBV15 to TRBJ2-3; D ambiguous. This CDR3 spans 14 amino acids. In germline, CDR1 is LNHNV, CDR2 YYDKDF (reference sequence). V gave up 1 base and J gave up 2 bases, with 7 bases separating them. The CDR3 DNA reads as TGTGCCACCAGCAGAGCCGACGACACAGATACGCAGTATTTT. This codes for CATSRADDTDTQYF.

The chain uses TRBV5-1 and TRBJ2-3, with TRBD2 as a possible D gene (6 bases). In germline, CDR1 is SGHRS, CDR2 YFSETQ. This CDR3 has 18 amino acids. The V end was cut by 0 bases, the J end by 0 bases, with 17 bases between. The CDR3 protein is CASSLAPRRGPSTDTQYF. DNA of the CDR3: TGCGCCAGCAGCTTGGCGCCTCGGCGGGGTCCAAGCACAGATACGCAGTATTTT. Complete variable domain (other parts from reference TRBV5-1 and TRBJ2-3): KAGVTQTPRYLIKTRGQQVTLSCSPISGHRSVSWYQQTPGQGLQFLFEYFSETQRNKGNFPGRFSGRQFSNSRSEMNVSTLELGDSALYLCASSLAPRRGPSTDTQYFGPGTRLTVL.

V usage is TRBV28 and J usage is TRBJ2-2, with unresolved D. V was clipped by 7 bases and J by 2 bases, with 11 bases between them. Germline CDR1 reads MDHEN; CDR2 reads SYDVKM. This CDR3 has 14 residues. CDR3 in DNA: TGTGCCAGCACTTTGGGTGAAAACACCGGGGAGCTGTTTTTT. This sequence encodes CASTLGENTGELFF.

Judged by abundance, this clonotype is medium-sized (0.01 to 0.1%). The chain joins TRBV5-6 to TRBJ2-1, with 9 bases matching TRBD1. Losses at the gene ends were 7 bases for V and 15 bases for J; bases not matched to a gene: 14. This CDR3 region has 13 residues. Germline V gene lookup returns CDR1 SGHDT and CDR2 YYEEEE. The CDR3 region is CASGLLRDRDPFF. CDR3 DNA sequence: TGTGCCAGCGGACTTTTAAGGGACAGGGACCCGTTCTTC.

This clonotype is medium-sized within its sample. The CDR3 sequence is CASSSSGGPTGELFF. In DNA, the CDR3 is TGTGCCAGCAGCTCATCAGGGGGGCCTACCGGGGAGCTGTTTTTT. The rearrangement links TRBV7-2 to TRBJ2-2; weak D call: TRBD1 (7 bases). Trimming took 4 bases from V and 5 from J, leaving 14 bases between them. The length of the CDR3 is 15 residues. Looked up from germline, CDR1 is SGHTA and CDR2 is FQGNSA.

This rearrangement joins TRBV5-1 to TRBJ2-3, with 8 bases that match TRBD1. The CDR3 runs 15 residues. Germline-derived CDR1 and CDR2 are SGHRS and YFSETQ. Trimming removed 0 bases from V and 4 bases from J; junction bases left unmatched: 4. The CDR3 loop is CASSLDPGGSDTQYF. The CDR3 coding sequence is TGCGCCAGCAGCTTGGACCCAGGGGGCTCAGATACGCAGTATTTT.

This clonotype is medium-sized (0.01 to 0.1%) by share. The genes are TRBV5-1 and TRBJ2-5; TRBD1 matches at 10 bases. V shed 6 bases, J shed 5 bases, and the junction held 10 bases outside the gene matches. In germline, CDR1 is SGHRS, CDR2 YFSETQ. The CDR3 is made up of 15 amino acids. CDR3 DNA: TGCGCCAGCAAAACCGGGACAGGGGAGTGGGAGACCCAGTACTTC. This codes for CASKTGTGEWETQYF.

This clonotype is large (0.1 to 1%) in the sample. The junction shows a germline mismatch at one end, possibly a read error. The chain employs TRBV19 and TRBJ1-2; 7 bases match TRBD1. Germline lookup yields CDR1 LNHDA and CDR2 SQIVND (reference sequence). The CDR3 is 14 amino acids. As DNA, the CDR3 is TGTGCCAGTAGTATGGCGGGACAGAACTCTGGCTACACCTTC. Its translation is CASSMAGQNSGYTF.

In this sample, this clonotype is medium-sized. This chain uses TRBV7-2 with TRBJ2-3, with D uncertain. The CDR3 is 14 residues long. The germline CDR1 and CDR2 sequences are SGHTA and FQGNSA. Trimming stripped 0 bases from V and 6 bases from J, with 10 bases between. CDR3 amino acids: CASSLAGMGDTQYF. The CDR3 region has the DNA TGTGCCAGCAGCTTAGCCGGTATGGGGGATACGCAGTATTTT.

This clonotype is large (0.1 to 1%) by share. V and J are TRBV19 and TRBJ1-6; D call uncertain. V lost 5 bases, J lost 9 bases, and 17 bases lay in between. The germline gives CDR1 LNHDA, CDR2 SQIVND (reference sequence). This CDR3 spans 15 amino acids. This chain's CDR3 is CASSPRDYESSPLHF. The CDR3 nucleotides are TGTGCCAGTAGTCCTCGAGACTATGAGTCTTCACCCCTCCACTTT.

This clonotype is termed large. The chain carries TRBV5-4 and TRBJ2-1; 7 positions agree with TRBD1. CDR1 SGHNT and CDR2 YYREEE come from the germline V gene (reference sequence). The trim removed 1 base at V and 8 bases at J, leaving 9 bases unmatched. The CDR3 covers 15 residues. The CDR3 loop reads CASSLRLRTGDEQFF. DNA of the CDR3: TGTGCCAGCAGCTTGCGTTTACGGACAGGCGATGAGCAGTTCTTC.

This clonotype is large by share. The chain combines TRBV15 with TRBJ1-1; tentatively, D is TRBD1 (6 bases). The CDR3 spans 15 residues. V was pared by 5 bases and J by 1 base, with 14 bases between. Germline CDR1 reads LNHNV; CDR2 reads YYDKDF (reference sequence). The CDR3 DNA sequence: TGTGCCACCAGCCCCCAGGGGCCCTCGAACACTGAAGCTTTCTTT. Its protein is CATSPQGPSNTEAFF.

This chain joins TRBV4-3 and TRBJ1-2; D is undetermined. The V end lost 1 base, the J end lost 2 bases, and 14 bases lay between the germline ends. This CDR3 contains 16 residues. Germline CDR1 is LGHNA and CDR2 is YSLEER. The CDR3 DNA is TGCGCCAGCAGCCAAGCCCGGAGAGGAGCCAACTATGGCTACACCTTC. Translated, it gives CASSQARRGANYGYTF.

This chain links TRBV28 with TRBJ1-2; TRBD1 matches 7 bases. CDR1 is MDHEN, CDR2 SYDVKM, per germline. The length of the CDR3 is 13 residues. J lost 8 bases, V lost 6 bases, and 9 bases had no gene match. The CDR3 sequence: CASSPGQATGYTF. CDR3 sequence (DNA): TGTGCCAGCAGCCCCGGACAGGCCACGGGCTACACCTTC.

Judged by abundance, this clonotype is medium-sized (0.01 to 0.1%). The genes are TRBV20-1 and TRBJ2-7, with 16 bases that match TRBD2. Germline trimming cut 3 bases from V and 4 bases from J; bases unmatched to any gene: 6. This CDR3 has 16 residues. Germline lookup yields CDR1 DFQATT and CDR2 SNEGSKA (reference sequence). CDR3 coding DNA: TGCAGTGCTAGTCCCGGGACTAGCGGGGGGGGTTACGAGCAGTACTTC. This encodes CSASPGTSGGGYEQYF.

This clonotype is judged large. The CDR3 bases are TGTGCCAGCAGCTTTTCGGGAACAGCTCAGCCCCAGCATTTT. It yields the protein CASSFSGTAQPQHF. The chain links TRBV5-6 to TRBJ1-5, with D uncertain. Per the germline V gene, CDR1 is SGHDT and CDR2 is YYEEEE. The V end was cut by 2 bases, the J end by 6 bases, with 12 bases between. CDR3 length equals 14 residues.

V usage is TRBV19 and J usage is TRBJ2-3; TRBD2 is a possible D gene (6 bases). Germline V gene data show CDR1 as LNHDA and CDR2 as SQIVND (reference sequence). V shed 7 bases and J shed 0 bases, with 11 bases lying between them. This CDR3 has 14 residues. This CDR3 reads CASKMAGSTDTQYF. The CDR3 nucleotides are TGTGCCAGTAAAATGGCGGGGAGCACAGATACGCAGTATTTT.

Judged by abundance, this clonotype is medium-sized. This chain links TRBV12-3 or TRBV12-4 with TRBJ1-6; D is perhaps TRBD1 (6 bases). The V end was cut by 2 bases, the J end by 6 bases, with 11 bases between. The CDR3 is made up of 15 amino acids. For the CDR3, the DNA is TGTGCCAGCAGTTTAATTTCAGGGGCTAATTCACCCCTCCACTTT. Translated: CASSLISGANSPLHF.